This passage covers 6 T cell receptor beta chains from one sample sequenced in a study of identical twins listed by TCRdb under 2016. Preparation of the library involved 5' RACE. Sequencing was performed on an Illumina HiSeq 2000. TCRdb took the public reads, trimmed them with fastp at Q25, ran MiXCR for clone calling and kept in-frame beta chains. Merged by CDR3 protein, the rows form single entries marked with the most common genes and DNA. This sample is represented by some 330,000 distinct CDR3 sequences; around 9.7% of them were singletons. Approximately 9.3% of the sample rests with the top ten. Sequencing used naive T cells sorted from blood. Explained via the paper, the cell subset or site label denotes: cells isolated with a human naive T-cell isolation kit. Receptor source: a woman aged 50 to 60 in good health.

There are a few counts of this clonotype. The V gene is TRBV28, the J gene TRBJ2-1, with TRBD2 identical over 7 bases. The CDR3 totals 14 residues. V was pared by 3 bases and J by 6 bases, with 5 bases of the junction left unmatched. CDR1 and CDR2 from the germline V gene are MDHEN and SYDVKM. CDR3: CASSFRREINEQFF. The CDR3 nucleotides read TGTGCCAGCAGTTTTCGGCGGGAGATCAATGAGCAGTTCTTC.

This clonotype was counted between two and nine times. The rearrangement links TRBV11-2 to TRBJ1-5; D is possibly TRBD1 (6 bases). Germline CDR1 reads SGHAT; CDR2 reads FQNNGV. Trimming took off 5 bases at V and 3 bases at J, with 14 bases between the two ends. The CDR3 is 15 amino acids. CDR3 residues: CASSRTVGDNQPQHF. The CDR3 DNA reads TGTGCCAGCAGCCGGACAGTGGGGGACAATCAGCCCCAGCATTTT.

This clonotype was detected ten times or more. CDR3 DNA sequence: TGTGCCAGTCGGAACGGCTATGGCTACACCTTC. This sequence encodes CASRNGYGYTF. The chain is built from TRBV19 and TRBJ1-2, with D unclear. Per germline, CDR1 LNHDA and CDR2 SQIVND (reference sequence). The CDR3 is made up of 11 amino acids. Trimming stripped 8 bases from V and 4 bases from J, with 8 bases between.

This clonotype appeared many times. CDR3 DNA: TGCGCCAGCAGCTTCGGAGACAGGGATAACACTGAAGCTTTCTTT. Its protein product is CASSFGDRDNTEAFF. This sequence joins TRBV5-1 and TRBJ1-1, with TRBD1 identical over 7 bases. Per germline, CDR1 SGHRS and CDR2 YFSETQ. The CDR3 is made up of 15 amino acids. With 2 bases clipped from V and 2 bases from J, the junction kept 6 bases outside the gene matches.

This clonotype was detected many times. The chain combines TRBV5-1 with TRBJ2-1, with a weak D call TRBD2 (7 bases). CDR1 SGHRS and CDR2 YFSETQ come from the germline V gene. The V and J ends lost 4 bases and 9 bases respectively, with 20 bases between them. The CDR3 has 15 residues. The CDR3 coding sequence is TGCGCCAGCAGCCTGAGCGGGACTCAAGGGGGTGAGCAGTTCTTC. Amino acid sequence: CASSLSGTQGGEQFF.

This clonotype was counted a few times. The J gene is TRBJ2-3, the V gene TRBV5-1; 8 nucleotides line up with TRBD2. V lost 4 bases, J lost 2 bases, and 9 bases stayed unmatched. The CDR3 runs to 16 residues. Per the germline V gene, CDR1 is SGHRS and CDR2 is YFSETQ. The chain's CDR3 is CASSKPSGLPTDTQYF. Written as DNA, the CDR3 is TGCGCCAGCAGCAAACCTAGCGGGCTCCCCACAGATACGCAGTATTTT.